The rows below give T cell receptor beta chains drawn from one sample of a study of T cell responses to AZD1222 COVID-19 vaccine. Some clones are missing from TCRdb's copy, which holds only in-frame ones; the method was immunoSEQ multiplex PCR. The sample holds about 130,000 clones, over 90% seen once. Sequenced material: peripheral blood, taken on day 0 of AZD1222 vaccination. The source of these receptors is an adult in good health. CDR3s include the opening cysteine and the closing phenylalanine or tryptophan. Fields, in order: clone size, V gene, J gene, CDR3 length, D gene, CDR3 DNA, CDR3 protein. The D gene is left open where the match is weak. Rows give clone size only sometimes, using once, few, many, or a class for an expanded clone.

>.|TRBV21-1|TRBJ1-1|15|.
TGTGCCAGCAGCATCGTTCCCGAGGAGAGATCTGAAGCTTTCTTT
CASSIVPEERSEAFF
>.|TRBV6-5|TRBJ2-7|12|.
TGTGCCAGCAGTTACTCGAGGAGGGAGCAGTACTTC
CASSYSRREQYF
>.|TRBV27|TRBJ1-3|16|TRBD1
TGTGCCAGCAGTGCCGGGACAGGGCCACCTGGAAACACCATATATTTT
CASSAGTGPPGNTIYF
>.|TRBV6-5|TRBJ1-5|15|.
TGTGCCAGCAGCCGTTGGCAGGACGGCAATCAGCCCCAGCATTTT
CASSRWQDGNQPQHF
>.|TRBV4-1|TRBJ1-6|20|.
TGCGCCAGCAGCCAAGATTGGACGACGGGGCGTCGTAAAGGTGATTCACCCCTCCACTTT
CASSQDWTTGRRKGDSPLHF
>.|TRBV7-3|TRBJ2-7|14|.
TGTGCCAGCAGCTTAGACGGGGGAATCTACGAGCAGTACTTC
CASSLDGGIYEQYF
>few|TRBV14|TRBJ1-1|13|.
TGTGCCAGCAGCCAAAGTACACGCACTGAAGCTTTCTTT
CASSQSTRTEAFF
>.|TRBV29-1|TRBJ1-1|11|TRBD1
TGCAGCGGTATCAGGGGGCTTGAAGCTTTCTTT
CSGIRGLEAFF
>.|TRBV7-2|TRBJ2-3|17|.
TGTGCCAGCAGCTTTTACCCCCCGGGACTGGATACAGATACGCAGTATTTT
CASSFYPPGLDTDTQYF
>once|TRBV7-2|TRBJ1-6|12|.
TGTGCCAGCAGCTTCTTCGGGGCACCCCTCCACTTT
CASSFFGAPLHF
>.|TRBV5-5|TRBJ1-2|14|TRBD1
TGTGCCAGCAGCTGGGACAGGGCGGGCTATGGCTACACCTTC
CASSWDRAGYGYTF
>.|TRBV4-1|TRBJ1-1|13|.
TGCGCCAGCAGCTCAGGGTTCGGCACTGAAGCTTTCTTT
CASSSGFGTEAFF
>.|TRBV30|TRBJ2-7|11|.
TGTGCCTGGAGTGCATTTTCCGAGCAGTACTTC
CAWSAFSEQYF
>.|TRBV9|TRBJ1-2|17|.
TGTGCCAGCAGCGTAGACCCCCCCGGGGGGGTGGGCGATGGCTACACCTTC
CASSVDPPGGVGDGYTF
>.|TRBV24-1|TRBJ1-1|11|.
TGTGCCGCCGGGGGGGGCACTGAAGCTTTCTTT
CAAGGGTEAFF
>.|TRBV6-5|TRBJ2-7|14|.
TGTGCCAGCAGTTACATGGACAGCTCCTACGAGCAGTACTTC
CASSYMDSSYEQYF
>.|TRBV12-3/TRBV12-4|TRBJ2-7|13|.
TGTGCCAGCAGCTATGCCGGTTCCTCCGAGCAGTACTTC
CASSYAGSSEQYF
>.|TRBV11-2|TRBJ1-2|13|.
TGTGCCAGCACCATATGGGCTAACTATGGCTACACCTTC
CASTIWANYGYTF
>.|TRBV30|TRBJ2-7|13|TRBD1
TGTGCCTGGACCGGACAGGGCAGCTACGAGCAGTACTTC
CAWTGQGSYEQYF
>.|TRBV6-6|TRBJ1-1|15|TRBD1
TGTGCCAGCAGTTCGACAGGGGGAACAAGCACTGAAGCTTTCTTT
CASSSTGGTSTEAFF
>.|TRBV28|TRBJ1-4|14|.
TGTGCCAGCAGTTTCCGGGGGGGAAATGAAAAACTGTTTTTT
CASSFRGGNEKLFF
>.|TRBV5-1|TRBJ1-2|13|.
TGCGCCAGCACCCCGTTAGGAAGCTATGGCTACACCTTC
CASTPLGSYGYTF
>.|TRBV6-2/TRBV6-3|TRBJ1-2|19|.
TGTGCCAGCAGTTACGTCACGGCTCCCTCCCGACAGGCTAACTATGGCTACACCTTC
CASSYVTAPSRQANYGYTF
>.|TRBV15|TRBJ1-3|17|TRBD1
TGTGCCACCAGCAGAGATCGGGGGGACAGGGGGCGAAACACCATATATTTT
CATSRDRGDRGRNTIYF
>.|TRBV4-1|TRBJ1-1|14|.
TGCGCCAGCAGCCAACAGGAAAAGAACACTGAAGCTTTCTTT
CASSQQEKNTEAFF
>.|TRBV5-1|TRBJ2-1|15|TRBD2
TGCGCCAGCACCATCAGCGGGGGGGCCTACAATGAGCAGTTCTTC
CASTISGGAYNEQFF
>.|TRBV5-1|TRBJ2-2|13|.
TGCGCCAGCGCACCAGGGGTCACCGGGGAGCTGTTTTTT
CASAPGVTGELFF
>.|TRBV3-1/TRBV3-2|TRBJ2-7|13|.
TGTGCCAGCAGAAATAGCGCAGACTACGAGCAGTACTTC
CASRNSADYEQYF
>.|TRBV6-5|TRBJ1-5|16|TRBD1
TGTGCCAGCAGTTACGCAGGGGGGACTAGCAATCAGCCCCAGCATTTT
CASSYAGGTSNQPQHF
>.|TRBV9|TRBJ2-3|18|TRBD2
TGTGCCAGCAGCGTTGGGACTAGCGGGGGGGCTCGGACAGATACGCAGTATTTT
CASSVGTSGGARTDTQYF
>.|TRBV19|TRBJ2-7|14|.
TGTGCCAGTAGTATCGTTTGGAGCTCCTACGAGCAGTACTTC
CASSIVWSSYEQYF
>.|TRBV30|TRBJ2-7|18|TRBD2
TGTGCCTGGAGTCAATATCCGACTAGCGGGAGGAAGTACCACGAGCAGTACTTC
CAWSQYPTSGRKYHEQYF
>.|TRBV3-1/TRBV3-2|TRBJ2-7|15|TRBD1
TGTGCCAGCAGCCAACCCGGGACAGGGGAAGACGAGCAGTACTTC
CASSQPGTGEDEQYF
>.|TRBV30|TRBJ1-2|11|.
TGTGCCTGGGGTAGCCTGGGTAGCTACACCTTC
CAWGSLGSYTF
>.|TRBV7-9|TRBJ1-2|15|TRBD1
TGTGCCAGCAGCTTAGTCGGGACAGGGCGTGATGGCTACACCTTC
CASSLVGTGRDGYTF
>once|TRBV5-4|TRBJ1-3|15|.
TGTGCCAGCAGCCACACTATGGGATCCGGAAACACCATATATTTT
CASSHTMGSGNTIYF
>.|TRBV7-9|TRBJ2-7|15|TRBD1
TGTGCCAGCAGCAACCGGGACAGGAGTTGGAGGGAGCAGTACTTC
CASSNRDRSWREQYF
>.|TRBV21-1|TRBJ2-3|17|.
TGTGCCAGCAGCAAGCCCGGGGACAGACCCAGCACAGATACGCAGTATTTT
CASSKPGDRPSTDTQYF
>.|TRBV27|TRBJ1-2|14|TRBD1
TGTGCCAGCAGGCGACAGGGGACTGGCTATGGCTACACCTTC
CASRRQGTGYGYTF
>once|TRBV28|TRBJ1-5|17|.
TGTGCCAGCAGTCCTATGCCCCGGGGGGGCATGGGTCAGCCCCAGCATTTT
CASSPMPRGGMGQPQHF
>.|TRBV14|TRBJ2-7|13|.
TGTGCCAGCAGCCAAGAATATCGGTACGAGCAGTACTTC
CASSQEYRYEQYF
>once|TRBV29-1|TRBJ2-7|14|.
TGCAGCGTGGATACTCGGGACGGTCGGGGAGAGCAGTACTTC
CSVDTRDGRGEQYF